Detailed here is one T cell receptor beta chain. Its specificity is unknown. This sample stems from a study of Tregs in tolerant kidney transplant recipients. Broader study findings: Biological reproducibility was not directly addressed in this study. Tregs expanded with activated donor B cells seemed most donor-specific. Some patients' samples used different primers over time, so nucleotide sequences weren't comparable.

The protocol was immunoSEQ multiplex PCR, while the TCRdb copy is restricted to in-frame clones and leaves out a portion. The sample shows about 77,000 clones, more than 95% of them seen only once. Trimming removed 7 bases from V and 4 bases from J; junction bases left unmatched: 7. This CDR3 is 13 amino acids long. Germline lookup yields CDR1 SNHLY and CDR2 FYNNEI. J is TRBJ2-7 and V is TRBV2, with 7 bases matching TRBD1. The input for sequencing was CD4+ T cells from blood, taken before the transplant. The receptor's source is a human donor who received a combined kidney and bone marrow transplant. CDR3 nucleotides: TGTGCCAGCACTGGGACAGTGCGATACGAGCAGTACTTC. Translated: CASTGTVRYEQYF.